The following is a T cell receptor beta chain sequence with its context. This clone has only one observation. Its binding antigen is unknown. No per-base quality is available; no much larger clone lies one base away. TCRbeta CDR3 regions were amplified from genomic DNA using the immunoSEQ Assay, a bias-controlled multiplex PCR. For the original study's pipeline: The number of nucleated cells in each sample was estimated from the amplification of reference gene primers within the assay. Sequence reads were collapsed and filtered to measure the absolute abundance of every unique TCRbeta CDR3 rearrangement. For each sample, productive Simpson clonality was calculated as the square root of Simpson's diversity index over productive rearrangements. This immuneACCESS table, as held by TCRdb, lists in-frame sequences with V and J called but not all clones. Of the missing ones, under half trace to an unresolved V gene in checked studies; the others have no known cause. V and J calls plus clone size are reproduced from that table; the DNA served to infer D and trimming. The sample table shows about 210,000 clones, and about 88% are seen once. The ten largest clonotypes hold 4.5% to 5% of the sample.

The data were obtained in a study of blood T cell repertoires in COVID-19 (dated by TCRdb to the early 2020s). A note on the overall study: Samples covering the acute and convalescent phases of COVID-19 were provided by collaborators in the United States, Italy and Spain. The material from the prospective study consisted of cDNA or gDNA derived from T cells, B-cell-depleted T cells, or PBMCs. The dataset comprised deeply sampled blood TCRbeta repertoires from subjects exposed to, actively infected with, or recovered from COVID-19. The repertoires were released in a freely available public database meant as a resource for research on the immune response to SARS-CoV-2. The samples were drawn from the first 160 participants of the ongoing ImmuneRACE study and from more than 1,000 subjects provided by 6 global collaborators. Nearly every sample came with metadata listing a de-identified subject ID, COVID-19 status, age in years and sex. Where available, HLA class I and class II types were taken from metadata supplied by the sample provider and were not determined by assay-based typing. Findings and caveats that apply to the study as a whole: The amount of clinical and demographic metadata varied by source and participant and was provided uncurated.

CDR1 LGHDT and CDR2 YNNKEL are derived from the germline V gene (reference sequence). V is trimmed back by 4 bases and J by 6 bases, and the junction contains 15 bases that no gene match accounts for. From the cysteine up to the phenylalanine, the CDR3 has a length of 17 residues. Solely the CDR3 DNA is kept, with 51 bases framed from the first base. Collaborating institutions collected whole blood in K2EDTA tubes following their own protocols. Collaborator samples were shipped for TCRbeta analysis as frozen whole blood, isolated PBMCs, or DNA extracted from either sample type. The chain is assembled from TRBV3-1 (or the pseudogene TRBV3-2) and TRBJ2-3, with 8 bases aligning to TRBD2. The TCR originated in a woman of 80 years or more with acute or convalescent COVID-19. Sequenced sample: peripheral blood. The CDR3 has the sequence CASSLPRGREGADTQYF. The DNA reads TGTGCCAGCAGCCTCCCCCGGGGACGGGAGGGAGCGGATACGCAGTATTTT.